This section outlines one TCR beta chain sequence together with its context. The data stem from a study of CD8+CD57+ T cells in acquired aplastic anemia. Background on the study: The sorted CD4+ and CD8+ cells yielded an average about 3.3 ug of DNA. There were approximately 9.9 million reads, on average, for CD4+ cells from healthy donors.

CDR3 and TCR beta VDJ profiling relied on a genomic DNA template. One entry per CDR3 protein results from TCRdb running MiXCR on the reads. The table shows 100,000 to 120,000 distinct CDR3 sequences, with approximately 49% occurring only once. Sequenced input: sorted CD4+, CD8+, or CD8+CD57+ T cells (not recorded which) from PBMCs. This sequence was found in a human donor in good health, serving as a control.

The CDR3 region has the DNA TGCAGCGTAGGACAGGGATATGGCTACACCTTC. Encoded protein: CSVGQGYGYTF. V usage is TRBV29-1 and J usage is TRBJ1-2; TRBD1 aligns across 8 bases. This CDR3 region has 11 residues. The trim removed 6 bases at V and 5 bases at J, leaving 2 bases unmatched. Germline lookup yields CDR1 SQVTM and CDR2 ANQGSEA.